One sample yielded the 18 T cell receptor beta chains listed below, sequenced in a study of beta chain features in type 1 diabetes. What was sequenced were expressed TCRB transcripts, since all of the isolated RNA had been reverse transcribed. The assay was immunoSEQ multiplex PCR, and TCRdb's table has in-frame clones only and misses some. The sample holds roughly 450,000 clones, over 9.5% seen once. The specimen was naive CD4+ T cells from blood. Receptors originate from a woman in her late teens or twenties in good health.

V is TRBV29-1 and J is TRBJ2-2, with TRBD2 as a possible D gene (6 bases). V shed 7 bases and J shed 6 bases, with 21 bases lying between them. Germline CDR1 SQVTM, CDR2 ANQGSEA. CDR3 length: 15 amino acids. Here the CDR3 reads CSGRKLGRRAGELFF. CDR3 nucleotide sequence: TGCAGCGGGAGGAAATTGGGGAGGAGGGCCGGGGAGCTGTTTTTT.

This clone showed up just once. The rearrangement uses TRBV7-3 and TRBJ2-5; no definite D call. Germline V gene data show CDR1 as SGHTA and CDR2 as FQGTGA. The CDR3 runs 13 residues. The V end lost 1 base, the J end lost 5 bases, and 8 bases lay between the germline ends. This CDR3 reads CASSLMAAETQYF. The CDR3 DNA sequence: TGTGCCAGCAGCTTAATGGCGGCGGAGACCCAGTACTTC.

This clone was seen only a few times. Other DNA sequences in this specimen translate into the identical CDR3. The V gene is TRBV30, the J gene TRBJ1-2, with D hard to call. Trimming cost V 0 bases and J 5 bases, with 7 bases left between them. The CDR3 contains 12 residues. CDR1 is GTSNPN and CDR2 is SVGIG in the germline V gene (reference sequence). The CDR3 nucleotides are TGTGCCTGGAGTGTACTCCTATATGGCTACACCTTC. Protein sequence: CAWSVLLYGYTF. Filled out from reference TRBV30 and TRBJ1-2, the complete variable domain reads SQTIHQWPATLVQPVGSPLSLECTVEGTSNPNLYWYRQAAGRGLQLLFYSVGIGQISSEVPQNLSASRPQDRQFILSSKKLLLSDSGFYLCAWSVLLYGYTFGSGTRLTVV.

The chain combines TRBV7-2 with TRBJ2-6; D uncertain. Trimming took off 2 bases at V and 0 bases at J, with 5 bases between the two ends. The germline V gene encodes CDR1 SGHTA and CDR2 FQGNSA. This CDR3 contains 15 residues. DNA for the CDR3: TGTGCCAGCAGCTTACAAAGCTCTGGGGCCAACGTCCTGACTTTC. Its protein product is CASSLQSSGANVLTF.

A few counts support this clone. The chain carries TRBV4-1 and TRBJ2-5; TRBD1 matches at 7 bases. V was clipped by 2 bases and J by 5 bases; unmatched bases: 5. This CDR3 is built from 14 residues. CDR1 and CDR2 (germline): MGHRA, YSYEKL. As DNA, the CDR3 is TGCGCCAGCAGCCAACCAGGGGGTCGGGAGACCCAGTACTTC. It yields the protein CASSQPGGRETQYF.

The chain links TRBV28 to TRBJ2-3, with D unclear. Germline lookup yields CDR1 MDHEN and CDR2 SYDVKM. The V gene lost 3 bases and the J gene lost 6 bases, with 10 bases spanning the gap. The CDR3 contains 13 residues. CDR3 coding DNA: TGTGCCAGCAGTTTTAGGGAAGCGGATACGCAGTATTTT. Translated, it gives CASSFREADTQYF.

The J gene is TRBJ2-7, the V gene TRBV29-1; a weak D match, TRBD1 (6 bases). V lost 6 bases and J 3 bases, leaving 12 bases between the germline ends. Looked up from germline, CDR1 is SQVTM and CDR2 is ANQGSEA. This CDR3 has 12 residues. The CDR3 sequence: CSVRIQGYEQYF. The CDR3, as DNA: TGCAGCGTGCGGATACAGGGCTACGAGCAGTACTTC.

This clone was detected only a few times. V and J are TRBV7-2 and TRBJ2-1; 10 bases fit TRBD1. The CDR3 length is 16 residues. V lost 6 bases, J lost 6 bases, and 11 bases stayed unmatched. Germline CDR1 reads SGHTA; CDR2 reads FQGNSA. In DNA form, the CDR3 reads TGTGCCAGCAGGAAATACCGACAGGGGGCTTCCAATGAGCAGTTCTTC. It encodes CASRKYRQGASNEQFF.

The chain couples TRBV11-3 to TRBJ1-1, with TRBD1 as a possible D gene (6 bases). CDR1 is SGHNT and CDR2 is YENEEA in the germline V gene. CDR3 length: 14 residues. V lost 5 bases and J lost 4, with 14 bases in between. This chain's CDR3 is CASSGNRAATEAFF. CDR3 nucleotides: TGTGCCAGCAGCGGGAACAGGGCCGCCACTGAAGCTTTCTTT.

The chain employs TRBV5-1 and TRBJ2-1; 9 bases line up with TRBD1. CDR1 and CDR2 from the germline V gene are SGHRS and YFSETQ. Trimming removed 4 bases from V and 6 bases from J; junction bases left unmatched: 8. The length of the CDR3 is 15 residues. The CDR3, as DNA: TGCGCCAGCAGCCCGACACAGGGGGCGGTCAATGAGCAGTTCTTC. Residues: CASSPTQGAVNEQFF.

This clone has more than one count but fewer than ten. This CDR3 reads CASSPTPGGEDTEAFF. The CDR3 bases are TGTGCCAGCTCACCCACACCGGGGGGAGAGGACACTGAAGCTTTCTTT. The gene calls are TRBV18 and TRBJ1-1, with D maybe TRBD1 (5 bases). Germline assignment: CDR1 KGHSH and CDR2 LQKENI. This CDR3 contains 16 residues. Trimming removed 3 bases at V and 3 bases at J, with 17 bases between.

This clone showed up just a few times. The rearrangement uses TRBV7-8 and TRBJ1-1; TRBD1 is a possible D gene (6 bases). Germline CDR1 SGHVS, CDR2 FQNEAQ. The CDR3 spans 14 residues. The V end was cut by 7 bases, the J end by 3 bases, with 15 bases between. CDR3 in DNA: TGTGCCAGCAACCTACAGGGAGGCGACACTGAAGCTTTCTTT. This encodes CASNLQGGDTEAFF.

This clone was seen more than once but under ten times. This sample also contains other DNA sequences that code for the same CDR3. The V call is TRBV5-1, the J call TRBJ2-5; 7 nucleotides line up with TRBD1. The length of the CDR3 is 14 residues. The germline gives CDR1 SGHRS, CDR2 YFSETQ. V gave up 2 bases and J gave up 0 bases; unmatched junction bases: 1. CDR3 bases: TGCGCCAGCAGCTTACAGGGGAACCAAGAGACCCAGTACTTC. The encoded protein is CASSLQGNQETQYF.

This chain uses TRBV28 with TRBJ2-7; D is tentatively TRBD1 or TRBD2 (5 bases each). The CDR3 consists of 13 residues. CDR1 is MDHEN and CDR2 is SYDVKM in the germline V gene. V was trimmed by 6 bases and J by 4 bases, leaving 13 bases between them. In DNA form, the CDR3 reads TGTGCCAGCAGCCCGGGACGAGCATACGAGCAGTACGTC. This codes for CASSPGRAYEQYV.

The CDR3 DNA sequence: TGTGCCTGGAGTCGGGGACTAGCGGGAGTAAACGAGCAGTACTTC. Translating gives CAWSRGLAGVNEQYF. The genes are TRBV30 and TRBJ2-7, with 14 bases aligning to TRBD2. V gave up 2 bases and J gave up 5 bases; unmatched junction bases: 5. CDR3 length: 15 residues. The V gene's germline CDR1 is GTSNPN and CDR2 SVGIG (reference sequence).

This clone was seen a few times. This chain uses TRBV5-1 with TRBJ1-4; D is ambiguous. In germline, CDR1 is SGHRS, CDR2 YFSETQ. Trimming shortened V by 5 bases and J by 6 bases, and 14 bases separated the two germline ends. CDR3 length: 14 residues. CDR3 residues: CASRQLTHDEKLFF. In nucleotides, the CDR3 is TGCGCCAGCAGACAGTTGACCCACGATGAAAAACTGTTTTTT.

The chain uses TRBV7-9 and TRBJ1-3, with 8 bases fitting TRBD1. Germline lookup yields CDR1 SEHNR and CDR2 FQNEAQ (reference sequence). With V trimmed by 5 bases and J by 6 bases, 3 bases remained unmatched. The CDR3 has 13 residues. The CDR3 DNA follows: TGTGCCAGCAGCAAGGACAGGGTAAACACCATATATTTT. Protein sequence: CASSKDRVNTIYF.

This sequence joins TRBV6-5 and TRBJ2-3; D ambiguous. The CDR3 sequence is 14 residues long. Germline assignment: CDR1 MNHEY and CDR2 SVGAGI. V lost 5 bases and J lost 0, with 9 bases in between. For the CDR3, the DNA is TGTGCCAGCAGTCCCCGGGCTAGCACAGATACGCAGTATTTT. The encoded protein is CASSPRASTDTQYF.